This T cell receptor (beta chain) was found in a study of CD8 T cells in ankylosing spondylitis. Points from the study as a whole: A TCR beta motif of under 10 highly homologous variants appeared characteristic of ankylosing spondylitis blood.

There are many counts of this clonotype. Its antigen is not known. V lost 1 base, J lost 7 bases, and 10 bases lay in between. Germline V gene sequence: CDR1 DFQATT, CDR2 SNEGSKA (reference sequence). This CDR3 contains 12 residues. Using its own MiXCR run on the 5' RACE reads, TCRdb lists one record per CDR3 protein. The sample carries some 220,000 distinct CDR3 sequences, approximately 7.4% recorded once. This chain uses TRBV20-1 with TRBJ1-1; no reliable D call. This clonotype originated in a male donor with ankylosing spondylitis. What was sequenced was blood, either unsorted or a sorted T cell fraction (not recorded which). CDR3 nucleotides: TGCAGTGCTAGAGGCAGCTCTTTTGAAGCTTTCTTT. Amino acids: CSARGSSFEAFF.